This paragraph covers one TCR beta chain sequence. What it binds is unknown. The CDR3 contains 14 residues. Germline V lookup: CDR1 SGHVS, CDR2 FQNEAQ. The source of the sample is a study of cytomegalovirus exposure and HLA in healthy donors. The PCR used 60 Vbeta and 13 Jbeta primers. The table came from immunoSEQ multiplex PCR; TCRdb's copy has only in-frame clones and leaves some out. The sample holds fewer than 150,000 clones, around 80% seen once. General observations from the study: There were some public TCRs occurring in many donors, but most TCR sequences were rare. TCR beta sequences numbering 15,000 to 20,000 were associated with HLA alleles at 0.05 false discovery rate in a later analysis. Evidence from a later analysis indicated that most CMV-associated TCR beta chains looked HLA-restricted. Productive status was seen about 87% or about 30% of the time for most TCR beta V segments in an earlier analysis.

This receptor was identified in a man aged 25 to 45 in good health. The chain carries TRBV7-8 and TRBJ2-5, with D possibly being TRBD2 (6 bases). The DNA end is a closer match to TRBJ2-7, so the J assignment may be wrong. The sequencing sample was made of PBMCs. The CDR3 DNA is TGTGCCAGCATCCCCGGCGGGGCCGCCTACGAGCAGTACTTC. Translation gives CASIPGGAAYEQYF.